Below, one T cell receptor beta chain is given with its context. These data originate in a study of CD8+CD57+ T cells in acquired aplastic anemia. Germline CDR1 is LGHDT and CDR2 is YNNKEL (reference sequence). After removal of 0 bases from V and 5 bases from J, the junction contained 16 bases not matched to a gene. The length of the CDR3 is 20 residues. Genomic DNA served as template for TCR beta VDJ and CDR3 profiling. A single record per CDR3 protein comes from TCRdb applying MiXCR to the reads. The repertoire holds over 100,000 distinct CDR3 sequences, with about 40% as singletons. The gene calls are TRBV3-1 and TRBJ2-2; 9 bases are shared with TRBD2. The clonotype was recovered from a human donor in good health, serving as a control. The specimen was sorted CD4+, CD8+, or CD8+CD57+ T cells (not recorded which) from PBMCs. The CDR3 DNA sequence: TGTGCCAGCAGCCAAGATTTAGTTGCAAGCGGGAGGTCGGGGACCGGGGAGCTGTTTTTT. The encoded protein is CASSQDLVASGRSGTGELFF.